The 12 T cell receptor beta chains reported below all come from one sample, sequenced in a study of technical replicates of blood from several donors. Clones were read by immunoSEQ multiplex PCR, and TCRdb kept only the in-frame ones, dropping some. The profile covers 95,000 to 100,000 clones, with 90% to 97% appearing a single time and approximately 0.22% taken by the ten largest. Input material: T cells isolated from PBMCs. The receptor source for this set is a human donor in good health.

The chain employs TRBV19 and TRBJ2-5; 11 positions agree with TRBD2. V was clipped by 4 bases and J by 4 bases; unmatched bases: 5. Germline CDR1 LNHDA, CDR2 SQIVND (reference sequence). This CDR3 has 15 residues. The CDR3, as DNA: TGTGCCAGTAGTAGCTTAGCGGGGGGGCCAGAGACCCAGTACTTC. The encoded protein is CASSSLAGGPETQYF.

The chain links TRBV25-1 to TRBJ1-5, with 7 bases aligning to TRBD1. CDR1 is MGHDK, CDR2 SYGVNS, per germline. The CDR3 runs 17 residues. J gave up 2 bases and V 3 bases, and 10 bases lay outside the gene matches. CDR3 region: CASSDQAYTGGNQPQHF. The CDR3 DNA is TGTGCCAGCAGTGATCAGGCCTATACAGGGGGCAATCAGCCCCAGCATTTT. The whole variable domain, remainder taken from reference TRBV25-1 and TRBJ1-5, is EADIYQTPRYLVIGTGKKITLECSQTMGHDKMYWYQQDPGMELHLIHYSYGVNSTEKGDLSSESTVSRIRTEHFPLTLESARPSHTSQYLCASSDQAYTGGNQPQHFGDGTRLSIL.

This rearrangement joins TRBV5-4 to TRBJ1-2, with 7 bases that match TRBD1. J was trimmed by 7 bases and V by 0 bases; bases with no gene match: 15. CDR1 and CDR2 from the germline V gene are SGHNT and YYREEE (reference sequence). There are 17 residues in the CDR3. CDR3 bases: TGTGCCAGCAGCTTGGGATCGACGAGACAGGGTCGGGTTGGCTACACCTTC. Translated: CASSLGSTRQGRVGYTF.

This chain connects TRBV10-3 to TRBJ1-2; 11 positions match TRBD1. The CDR3 covers 14 residues. V lost 8 bases to trimming and J lost 1 base; unmatched junction nucleotides: 3. CDR1 is ENHRY, CDR2 SYGVKD, per germline. Here the CDR3 DNA reads TGTGCCATCGGACAGGGGGCCCTTAACTATGGCTACACCTTC. Translated: CAIGQGALNYGYTF.

This clone appeared once. J is TRBJ1-5 and V is TRBV11-2, with D perhaps matching TRBD1 (5 bases). The V and J ends lost 2 bases and 7 bases respectively, with 15 bases between them. CDR1 is SGHAT, CDR2 FQNNGV, per germline. This CDR3 contains 15 residues. The chain's CDR3 is CASSLSLGGTQPQHF. For the CDR3, the DNA is TGTGCCAGCAGCTTATCATTGGGGGGGACGCAGCCCCAGCATTTT. The variable domain in full, with the rest retrieved from reference TRBV11-2 and TRBJ1-5, is EAGVAQSPRYKIIEKRQSVAFWCNPISGHATLYWYQQILGQGPKLLIQFQNNGVVDDSQLPKDRFSAERLKGVDSTLKIQPAKLEDSAVYLCASSLSLGGTQPQHFGDGTRLSIL.

The chain recombines TRBV30 with TRBJ1-4; 7 nucleotides align to TRBD1. Trimming removed 3 bases from V and 7 bases from J; junction bases left unmatched: 11. The CDR3 consists of 15 residues. Looked up from germline, CDR1 is GTSNPN and CDR2 is SVGIG (reference sequence). In DNA, the CDR3 is TGTGCCTGGAGGGGAGAGGGGGCCGGGGCTGAAAAACTGTTTTTT. Its translation: CAWRGEGAGAEKLFF.

The rearrangement uses TRBV7-9 and TRBJ2-1; 10 bases match TRBD2. V shed 3 bases and J 10 bases; nucleotides not matched to a gene: 6. The CDR3 totals 14 residues. Per the germline V gene, CDR1 is SEHNR and CDR2 is FQNEAQ (reference sequence). CDR3 DNA: TGTGCCAGCAGCTTGGTAGCGGGAGGCAACGAGCAGTTCTTC. Encoded protein: CASSLVAGGNEQFF.

The chain has TRBV6-5 and TRBJ1-2; D is undetermined. In germline, CDR1 is MNHEY, CDR2 SVGAGI. The ends were cut back, 8 bases at V and 4 bases at J, with 14 bases in the middle. CDR3 length: 13 residues. Here the CDR3 reads CASGPSSLYGYTF. CDR3 nucleotide sequence: TGTGCCAGCGGCCCCTCTTCTCTCTATGGCTACACCTTC.

This clone was detected only once. The V gene is TRBV29-1, the J gene TRBJ2-3; 7 nucleotides agree with TRBD2. The CDR3 is 15 amino acids. Unmatched junction bases numbered 6, after V lost 3 bases and J lost 0 bases. Germline V CDR1 and CDR2: SQVTM, ANQGSEA. As DNA, the CDR3 is TGCAGCGTTGACGGATTAGCGGGTAGCACAGATACGCAGTATTTT. The encoded protein is CSVDGLAGSTDTQYF.

The J gene is TRBJ1-1, the V gene TRBV9; TRBD1 might be the D (5 bases). In germline, CDR1 is SGDLS, CDR2 YYNGEE. This CDR3 has 15 amino acids. Trimming took off 0 bases at V and 8 bases at J, with 17 bases between the two ends. This CDR3 reads CASSVAEDKGSEAFF. The CDR3 bases are TGTGCCAGCAGCGTAGCTGAGGACAAGGGTTCCGAAGCTTTCTTT.

The V gene is TRBV13, the J gene TRBJ2-1, with 8 bases that match TRBD2. The CDR3 loop spans 17 amino acids. The germline CDR1 and CDR2 sequences are PRHDT and FYEKMQ (reference sequence). The J segment lost 4 bases and the V segment lost 2 bases, leaving 10 bases of the junction unmatched. CDR3 in DNA: TGTGCCAGCAGCTTATACACGGGAGGGCCTCGGTACAATGAGCAGTTCTTC. This translates into CASSLYTGGPRYNEQFF.

This chain connects TRBV25-1 to TRBJ2-1, with D maybe TRBD2 (5 bases). Germline V gene lookup returns CDR1 MGHDK and CDR2 SYGVNS. V lost 6 bases and J lost 5, with 14 bases in between. This CDR3 has 14 amino acids. CDR3 nucleotides: TGTGCCAGCAGATACGGGAAAAGAGACAATGAGCAGTTCTTC. As protein: CASRYGKRDNEQFF.